The T cell receptor beta chain under discussion was sequenced for a study of vaccination and CD4 T cells after COVID-19. Study-wide background: Nasal swab PCR detected SARS-CoV-2 in convalescent patients; about 10 had mild disease, one severe. At a median approximately 100 days (range 35 to 161) after diagnosis, post-COVID samples were drawn.

TCRdb itself ran the PCR reads through MiXCR, one entry per CDR3 protein. The sample carries 12,000 to 15,000 distinct CDR3 sequences, 69% recorded once. The CDR3 totals 14 residues. V was clipped by 2 bases and J by 4 bases, with 10 bases between them. Germline loops: CDR1 MNHNS, CDR2 SASEGT. This material consisted of CD4+ T cells from blood, taken after SARS-CoV-2 vaccination. The TCR originated in a human donor who had recovered from COVID-19. The gene calls are TRBV6-1 and TRBJ2-3, with a weak D call TRBD1 (6 bases). The CDR3 loop is CASSEPAGADTQYF. DNA of the CDR3: TGTGCCAGCAGTGAACCGGCAGGGGCAGATACGCAGTATTTT.